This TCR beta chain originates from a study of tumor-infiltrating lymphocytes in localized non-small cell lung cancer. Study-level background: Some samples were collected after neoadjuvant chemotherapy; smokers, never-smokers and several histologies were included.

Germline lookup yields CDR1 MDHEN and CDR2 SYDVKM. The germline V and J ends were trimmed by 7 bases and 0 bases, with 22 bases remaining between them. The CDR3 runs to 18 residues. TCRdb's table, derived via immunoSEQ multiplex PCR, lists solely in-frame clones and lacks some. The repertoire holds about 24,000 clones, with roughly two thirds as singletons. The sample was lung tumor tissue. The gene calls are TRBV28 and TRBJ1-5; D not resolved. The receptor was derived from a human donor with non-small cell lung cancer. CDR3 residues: CASTPRWNTYYSNQPQHF. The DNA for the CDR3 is TGTGCCAGCACCCCCCGGTGGAATACCTATTATAGCAATCAGCCCCAGCATTTT.